What follows are 11 T cell receptor beta chains derived from one specimen sequenced in a study of blood T cell repertoires in COVID-19. Here immunoSEQ multiplex PCR was the method, and the copy in TCRdb shows in-frame clones only, minus some. The table lists hundreds of thousands of clones, roughly 90% of them singletons. Sequencing was performed on peripheral blood. These receptors all come from a man between 18 and 29 years old with active or convalescent COVID-19.

The chain joins TRBV6-5 to TRBJ1-5; TRBD1 aligns across 7 bases. The CDR3 loop spans 14 amino acids. Germline V lookup: CDR1 MNHEY, CDR2 SVGAGI. J was trimmed by 4 bases and V by 6 bases; bases with no gene match: 6. This chain's CDR3 is CASSPTGANQPQHF. CDR3 nucleotides: TGTGCCAGCAGCCCCACAGGGGCTAATCAGCCCCAGCATTTT.

The chain joins TRBV27 to TRBJ1-5; 9 bases are shared with TRBD1. Germline values: CDR1 MNHEY, CDR2 SMNVEV (reference sequence). This CDR3 spans 14 amino acids. J was trimmed by 5 bases and V by 6 bases; bases with no gene match: 5. CDR3: CASSEGQGHQPQHF. Here the CDR3 DNA reads TGTGCCAGCAGCGAGGGACAGGGACATCAGCCCCAGCATTTT.

The rearrangement joins TRBV13 to TRBJ2-3, with 9 bases lining up with TRBD2. Unmatched junction bases numbered 3, after V lost 6 bases and J lost 2 bases. CDR1 is PRHDT, CDR2 FYEKMQ, per germline (reference sequence). This CDR3 has 14 residues. CDR3 protein: CASSLAGTTDTQYF. The CDR3 nucleotides are TGTGCCAGCAGTCTAGCGGGGACCACAGATACGCAGTATTTT.

This clone appeared a single time. V is TRBV12-5 and J is TRBJ2-1; 14 bases align to TRBD2. V was clipped by 5 bases and J by 1 base; unmatched bases: 4. Germline values: CDR1 LGHNT, CDR2 FRNRAP. The CDR3 is 17 residues long. DNA for the CDR3: TGTGCTAGTGGTAAAGGGACTAGCGGGAGTTCCTACAATGAGCAGTTCTTC. This gives the protein CASGKGTSGSSYNEQFF.

This sequence joins TRBV19 and TRBJ2-1, with D tentatively TRBD1 (5 bases). V lost 3 bases to trimming and J lost 10 bases, with 10 bases between them. There are 12 residues in the CDR3. Per germline, CDR1 LNHDA and CDR2 SQIVND (reference sequence). CDR3 sequence reads: CASSIRPGEQFF. Written as DNA, the CDR3 is TGTGCCAGTAGTATCAGGCCAGGGGAGCAGTTCTTC.

V gene TRBV5-1 combines with J gene TRBJ1-1; maybe TRBD1 (5 bases). This CDR3 has 15 amino acids. CDR1 SGHRS and CDR2 YFSETQ come from the germline V gene. V lost 0 bases and J 0 bases, leaving 9 bases between the germline ends. The CDR3 DNA reads TGCGCCAGCAGCTTGGTGACGGACATGAACACTGAAGCTTTCTTT. Translation: CASSLVTDMNTEAFF. Filled out from reference TRBV5-1 and TRBJ1-1, the complete variable domain reads KAGVTQTPRYLIKTRGQQVTLSCSPISGHRSVSWYQQTPGQGLQFLFEYFSETQRNKGNFPGRFSGRQFSNSRSEMNVSTLELGDSALYLCASSLVTDMNTEAFFGQGTRLTVV.

The chain links TRBV19 to TRBJ1-5; TRBD1 matches 7 bases. V shed 8 bases, J shed 4 bases, and the junction held 5 bases outside the gene matches. The CDR3 is made up of 13 amino acids. CDR1 is LNHDA and CDR2 is SQIVND in the germline V gene (reference sequence). The CDR3 loop reads CASGQERNQPQHF. Written as DNA, the CDR3 is TGTGCCAGTGGACAGGAAAGAAATCAGCCCCAGCATTTT. Filled out from reference TRBV19 and TRBJ1-5, the complete variable domain reads DGGITQSPKYLFRKEGQNVTLSCEQNLNHDAMYWYRQDPGQGLRLIYYSQIVNDFQKGDIAEGYSVSREKKESFPLTVTSAQKNPTAFYLCASGQERNQPQHFGDGTRLSIL.

The V call is TRBV5-5, the J call TRBJ2-1; TRBD2 matches 7 bases. Germline CDR1 and CDR2: SGHKS and YYEKEE (reference sequence). The CDR3 contains 15 residues. The V gene end was trimmed by 4 bases and the J gene end by 3 bases; junction bases not matched to a gene: 7. CDR3 sequence reads: CASSNFLADYNEQFF. DNA for the CDR3: TGTGCCAGCAGCAATTTTCTAGCGGACTACAATGAGCAGTTCTTC.

This sequence joins TRBV19 and TRBJ1-1, with D perhaps matching TRBD1 (6 bases). From germline, CDR1 is LNHDA and CDR2 SQIVND (reference sequence). Trimming removed 4 bases from V and 0 bases from J, with 12 bases in between. This CDR3 has 15 residues. The CDR3 DNA reads as TGTGCCAGTAGTAAAAGACAGGTTTTGAACACTGAAGCTTTCTTT. It is translated as CASSKRQVLNTEAFF.

This clone has only one observation. The V and J genes are TRBV13 and TRBJ2-7; 10 positions match TRBD2. Germline V gives CDR1 PRHDT, CDR2 FYEKMQ (reference sequence). J was trimmed by 7 bases and V by 3 bases; bases with no gene match: 15. This CDR3 is built from 17 residues. The CDR3 is CASSLGALAGGLREQYF. The CDR3 nucleotides read TGTGCCAGCAGCTTGGGCGCTTTAGCGGGGGGACTAAGGGAGCAGTACTTC.

V is TRBV9 and J is TRBJ2-7; 9 bases map to TRBD1. The germline CDR1 and CDR2 sequences are SGDLS and YYNGEE. The V segment lost 3 bases and the J segment 8 bases; nucleotides outside the gene matches: 6. This CDR3 has 13 residues. Written as DNA, the CDR3 is TGTGCCAGCAGCGCGGACAGGGGCCGCAAGCAGTACTTC. Protein product: CASSADRGRKQYF.